The 29 T cell receptor beta chains below all came from one sample that was sequenced in a study of T cells in localized non-small cell lung cancer. The table came from immunoSEQ multiplex PCR; TCRdb's copy has only in-frame clones and leaves some out. The data show under 1,400 clones, around 20% seen once. This material consisted of lung tumor tissue, taken before any cancer treatment. The receptors stem from an older female donor with stage I squamous cell lung carcinoma.

Judged by abundance, this clone is large (0.1 to 1%). V gene TRBV6-8 combines with J gene TRBJ2-4, with a weak D call TRBD2 (6 bases). CDR1 and CDR2 from the germline V gene are MNHGY and SAAAGT. The V and J ends lost 4 bases and 7 bases respectively, with 17 bases between them. The CDR3 extends over 15 amino acids. In nucleotides, the CDR3 is TGTGCCAGCAGTTCTACGGGAGCTAAGTTGAACATTCAGTACTTC. Its translation is CASSSTGAKLNIQYF.

The genes are TRBV11-3 and TRBJ2-7; D not resolved. The CDR3 runs 14 residues. V lost 5 bases and J 7 bases, leaving 18 bases between the germline ends. CDR1 is SGHNT and CDR2 is YENEEA in the germline V gene. CDR3 coding DNA: TGTGCCAGCAGCCAAGTAGGGCGACACGGGGAGCAGTACTTC. This encodes CASSQVGRHGEQYF.

The gene calls are TRBV30 and TRBJ2-6; no definite D call. Germline V gene lookup returns CDR1 GTSNPN and CDR2 SVGIG (reference sequence). CDR3 length: 15 amino acids. V lost 0 bases, J lost 0 bases, and 6 bases lay in between. The CDR3 protein is CAWSVVHSGANVLTF. The CDR3, as DNA: TGTGCCTGGAGTGTCGTCCACTCTGGGGCCAACGTCCTGACTTTC.

The chain couples TRBV6-8 to TRBJ2-3; 8 bases are shared with TRBD2. This CDR3 comprises 14 residues. The germline CDR1 and CDR2 sequences are MNHGY and SAAAGT. Germline trimming cut 5 bases from V and 4 bases from J; bases unmatched to any gene: 5. The CDR3 DNA is TGTGCCAGCAGTGAGCGGGAGTTCGCAGATACGCAGTATTTT. This sequence encodes CASSEREFADTQYF.

The rearrangement uses TRBV9 and TRBJ2-5, with D unclear. In germline, CDR1 is SGDLS, CDR2 YYNGEE. This CDR3 region has 14 residues. V was cut by 0 bases and J by 2 bases, with 8 bases left in between. The CDR3 loop reads CASSVAVAQETQYF. The CDR3 DNA reads TGTGCCAGCAGCGTAGCTGTGGCGCAAGAGACCCAGTACTTC.

The V and J genes are TRBV6-8 and TRBJ2-7; 8 bases agree with TRBD2. Trimming took 7 bases from V and 7 from J; bases not matched to a gene: 18. The length of the CDR3 is 16 residues. In germline, CDR1 is MNHGY, CDR2 SAAAGT. The CDR3 DNA sequence: TGTGCCAGCACCCTTACGGGGGGGACTAGGCCCCTTGAGCAGTACTTC. It specifies CASTLTGGTRPLEQYF.

The chain carries TRBV19 and TRBJ1-2; 11 bases are shared with TRBD1. Per the germline V gene, CDR1 is LNHDA and CDR2 is SQIVND (reference sequence). The CDR3 runs to 17 residues. Trimming cost V 8 bases and J 4 bases; bases outside gene matches: 15. The CDR3 DNA follows: TGTGCCAGTCGAGGCGGGACAGGGGGGGCTCGAGGCTATGGCTACACCTTC. This codes for CASRGGTGGARGYGYTF.

The CDR3 region has the DNA TGTGCCAGCAGAGGGACAGGACAGGAGACCCAGTACTTC. It codes for CASRGTGQETQYF. The chain uses TRBV6-8 and TRBJ2-5; 8 bases line up with TRBD1. The V gene end was trimmed by 6 bases and the J gene end by 5 bases; junction bases not matched to a gene: 5. From germline, CDR1 is MNHGY and CDR2 SAAAGT. The CDR3 has 13 residues.

The J gene is TRBJ2-3, the V gene TRBV18, with TRBD1 identical over 7 bases. Germline CDR1 is KGHSH and CDR2 is LQKENI. The CDR3 totals 16 residues. The ends lost 3 bases at V and 2 bases at J; junction bases unmatched: 8. The CDR3 here is CASSPTSTGLTDTQYF. For the CDR3, the DNA is TGTGCCAGCTCACCTACTTCGACAGGGCTCACAGATACGCAGTATTTT.

The chain uses TRBV19 and TRBJ2-3; D ambiguous. In germline, CDR1 is LNHDA, CDR2 SQIVND (reference sequence). V was pared by 6 bases and J by 2 bases, with 12 bases between. The CDR3 is 14 residues long. The CDR3 loop is CASSDAHDTDTQYF. CDR3 in DNA: TGTGCCAGTAGCGATGCGCATGACACAGATACGCAGTATTTT.

This clone was observed a few times. The V and J genes are TRBV9 and TRBJ2-1, with TRBD2 identical over 8 bases. V shed 0 bases and J 8 bases; nucleotides not matched to a gene: 7. The germline V gene encodes CDR1 SGDLS and CDR2 YYNGEE. This CDR3 has 15 residues. In DNA, the CDR3 is TGTGCCAGCAGCGTAGCAATAGCGGGAATGTATGAGCAGTTCTTC. Protein: CASSVAIAGMYEQFF.

V usage is TRBV11-3 and J usage is TRBJ1-2; D gene uncertain. The length of the CDR3 is 14 residues. Trimming removed 8 bases at V and 0 bases at J, with 13 bases between. Germline CDR1 reads SGHNT; CDR2 reads YENEEA. The CDR3 loop reads CASARSGSNYGYTF. In nucleotides, the CDR3 is TGTGCCAGCGCACGTAGCGGGTCTAACTATGGCTACACCTTC.

This clone was seen only a few times. The V call is TRBV6-8, the J call TRBJ1-2; D may be TRBD1 (6 bases). V was cut by 2 bases and J by 0 bases, with 16 bases left in between. This CDR3 is built from 17 residues. Germline CDR1 and CDR2: MNHGY and SAAAGT. CDR3 DNA sequence: TGTGCCAGCAGTTACATGAATCGGGGGCCAACTAACTATGGCTACACCTTC. Its translation is CASSYMNRGPTNYGYTF.

This clone has only a few counts. The rearrangement uses TRBV6-8 and TRBJ1-2, with D perhaps matching TRBD1 (5 bases). This CDR3 spans 16 amino acids. Germline V CDR1 and CDR2: MNHGY, SAAAGT. V dropped 0 bases and J dropped 8 bases, with 19 bases sitting between them. The CDR3 nucleotides read TGTGCCAGCAGTTACTCCGCGGGACGCCGGATTAGAGGCTACACCTTC. Amino acids: CASSYSAGRRIRGYTF.

The table lists this clone with a few counts. The rearrangement links TRBV7-6 to TRBJ2-3; the match to TRBD1 covers 9 bases. CDR3 size: 14 residues. The ends lost 7 bases at V and 4 bases at J; junction bases unmatched: 6. Looked up from germline, CDR1 is SGHVS and CDR2 is FNYEAQ. The CDR3 protein is CASTLQGAADTQYF. DNA of the CDR3: TGTGCCAGCACCCTACAGGGGGCGGCAGATACGCAGTATTTT.

The chain employs TRBV19 and TRBJ2-1, with D unclear. V was trimmed by 4 bases and J by 10 bases, leaving 11 bases between them. The CDR3 consists of 12 residues. The germline V gene encodes CDR1 LNHDA and CDR2 SQIVND (reference sequence). The CDR3 loop reads CASSRTRVEQFF. CDR3 nucleotides: TGTGCCAGTAGTAGGACCCGTGTGGAGCAGTTCTTC.

V usage is TRBV6-8 and J usage is TRBJ1-2, with D possibly TRBD1 on 6 matching bases. V shed 2 bases and J shed 8 bases, with 15 bases lying between them. In germline, CDR1 is MNHGY, CDR2 SAAAGT. CDR3 length equals 14 residues. In nucleotides, the CDR3 is TGTGCCAGCAGTTACGCGGGGGCCCAACGCGGCTACACCTTC. This gives the protein CASSYAGAQRGYTF.

This clone was observed a handful of times. The rearrangement links TRBV6-8 to TRBJ2-7; TRBD2 agrees at 7 bases. Germline V gene lookup returns CDR1 MNHGY and CDR2 SAAAGT. J was trimmed by 5 bases and V by 1 base; bases with no gene match: 8. The CDR3 covers 15 residues. The chain's CDR3 is CASSYYSGTTNEQYF. CDR3 in DNA: TGTGCCAGCAGTTACTATTCCGGGACTACAAACGAGCAGTACTTC.

The table lists this clone with a few counts. The CDR3 DNA sequence: TGTGCCAGTACTCCAAGCGGGAGGGGAAACTATGGCTACACCTTC. Translated: CASTPSGRGNYGYTF. The rearrangement uses TRBV19 and TRBJ1-2; D perhaps matches TRBD1 (5 bases). Germline-derived CDR1 and CDR2 are LNHDA and SQIVND (reference sequence). The CDR3 contains 15 residues. The V end lost 7 bases, the J end lost 2 bases, and 17 bases lay between the germline ends.

In this sample, this clone turned up a few times. The chain has TRBV9 and TRBJ1-3, with D tentatively TRBD1 (5 bases). V lost 5 bases to trimming and J lost 0 bases, with 18 bases between them. Germline CDR1 SGDLS, CDR2 YYNGEE. CDR3 length equals 17 residues. CDR3 protein: CASSEFGAISSGNTIYF. CDR3 in DNA: TGTGCCAGCAGTGAATTCGGGGCGATATCCTCTGGAAACACCATATATTTT.

Only a few counts were recorded for this clone. This chain joins TRBV9 and TRBJ2-7, with D hard to call. The CDR3 extends over 14 amino acids. V shed 0 bases and J shed 2 bases, with 9 bases lying between them. Germline V gene data show CDR1 as SGDLS and CDR2 as YYNGEE. The CDR3 DNA sequence: TGTGCCAGCAGCGTAGTCCCTGTTCCCTACGAGCAGTACTTC. Translation gives CASSVVPVPYEQYF.

CDR3 sequence: CASSLQRSKGYNEQFF. CDR3 sequence (DNA): TGTGCCAGCTCACTACAAAGGTCAAAAGGCTACAATGAGCAGTTCTTC. J is TRBJ2-1 and V is TRBV18; D not certain. The CDR3 runs to 16 residues. V was clipped by 4 bases and J by 3 bases, with 16 bases between them. CDR1 and CDR2 from the germline V gene are KGHSH and LQKENI.

This clone was seen a handful of times. This chain links TRBV11-3 with TRBJ2-5; the D gene is possibly TRBD2 (5 bases). Germline CDR1 SGHNT, CDR2 YENEEA. V was shortened by 5 bases and J by 5 bases, with 15 bases between the two germline ends. The CDR3 spans 14 residues. CDR3 in amino acids: CASSKGSRRETQYF. The CDR3, as DNA: TGTGCCAGCAGCAAAGGGAGCCGACGGGAGACCCAGTACTTC.

This clone was observed a handful of times. This rearrangement joins TRBV28 to TRBJ1-2; D is unclear. Trimming shortened V by 5 bases and J by 5 bases, and 15 bases separated the two germline ends. Germline CDR1 is MDHEN and CDR2 is SYDVKM. The CDR3 is 14 residues long. The CDR3 here is CASSTSHRSYGYTF. Written as DNA, the CDR3 is TGTGCCAGCAGTACCTCACACAGATCGTATGGCTACACCTTC.

This clone is deemed large. The chain combines TRBV11-3 with TRBJ2-1; tentative D call: TRBD1 (6 bases). The CDR3 totals 15 residues. Trimming took off 3 bases at V and 1 base at J, with 10 bases between the two ends. Per the germline V gene, CDR1 is SGHNT and CDR2 is YENEEA. CDR3 sequence: CASSLETGSYNEQFF. The CDR3 DNA reads TGTGCCAGCAGCTTGGAAACAGGGTCCTACAATGAGCAGTTCTTC.

Judged by abundance, this clone is medium-sized. The V call is TRBV6-8, the J call TRBJ1-5, with D tentatively TRBD1 (6 bases). Germline CDR1 and CDR2: MNHGY and SAAAGT. This CDR3 has 13 amino acids. V lost 6 bases, J lost 5 bases, and 11 bases lay in between. The CDR3 region is CASRRGRDQPQHF. CDR3 nucleotide sequence: TGTGCCAGCAGGAGGGGGAGGGATCAGCCCCAGCATTTT.

This clone turned up a few times. This sequence joins TRBV7-5 and TRBJ2-1; the table calls TRBD1, which could not be checked here. TRBV7-5 is shown as a pseudogene. The CDR3 totals 15 residues. This CDR3 is CASSLEGADYNEQFF. CDR3 sequence (DNA): TGTGCCAGCAGCTTAGAGGGGGCCGACTACAATGAGCAGTTCTTC.

By its share, this clone is large. The rearrangement links TRBV11-3 to TRBJ2-1; 10 nucleotides agree with TRBD2. There are 15 residues in the CDR3. Looked up from germline, CDR1 is SGHNT and CDR2 is YENEEA. V shed 3 bases and J 3 bases; nucleotides not matched to a gene: 2. In DNA form, the CDR3 reads TGTGCCAGCAGCTTTACTAGCGGGGTCTACAATGAGCAGTTCTTC. Translating it yields CASSFTSGVYNEQFF. Looking up the rest from reference TRBV11-3 and TRBJ2-1 gives the full variable domain: EAGVVQSPRYKIIEKKQPVAFWCNPISGHNTLYWYLQNLGQGPELLIRYENEEAVDDSQLPKDRFSAERLKGVDSTLKIQPAELGDSAVYLCASSFTSGVYNEQFFGPGTRLTVL.

This chain connects TRBV25-1 to TRBJ1-4; D gene uncertain. Trimming stripped 1 base from V and 4 bases from J, with 10 bases between. CDR3 length equals 15 residues. Looked up from germline, CDR1 is MGHDK and CDR2 is SYGVNS. The CDR3 reads CASSESQRINEKLFF. DNA of the CDR3: TGTGCCAGCAGTGAATCGCAGAGAATTAATGAAAAACTGTTTTTT.